This is a list of T cell receptor beta chains from one sample in a study of vaccination effects on CD4 cells after COVID-19. TCRdb's table, derived via immunoSEQ multiplex PCR, lists solely in-frame clones and lacks some. Altogether approximately 40,000 clones are present, more than 60% being singletons, with the ten largest covering about 22%. Their antigens are not known. Sequenced here: CD4+ T cells from PBMCs cultured with SARS-CoV-2 spike peptides, sampled before COVID-19 vaccination. Receptors originate from a human donor who received a COVID-19 vaccine. The CDR3 runs from the conserved cysteine through the conserved F or W. The D gene is left open where the match is weak. Size is stated for part of the rows, as once, few or many counts, or as a class when the clone is expanded.

clone_size,v_call,d_call,j_call,cdr3_aa,cdr3_nt
medium-sized,TRBV9,TRBD1,TRBJ2-3,CASSVWGRGTDTQYF,TGTGCCAGCAGCGTTTGGGGCAGGGGGACAGATACGCAGTATTTT
.,TRBV10-3,TRBD2,TRBJ2-2,CAISERLAGDTGELFF,TGTGCCATCAGTGAACGACTAGCGGGGGACACCGGGGAGCTGTTTTTT
.,TRBV7-9,.,TRBJ1-2,CASSPLVNGYTF,TGTGCCAGCAGCCCCCTCGTGAATGGCTACACCTTC
.,TRBV12-5,.,TRBJ1-1,CASGSRGGTEAFF,TGTGCTAGTGGTTCCCGGGGGGGCACTGAAGCTTTCTTT
.,TRBV4-1,TRBD1,TRBJ2-7,CASSQVGQGMGEQYF,TGCGCCAGCAGCCAAGTAGGACAGGGAATGGGGGAGCAGTACTTC
.,TRBV24-1,.,TRBJ2-3,CATSERGSTDTQYF,TGTGCCACCAGTGAAAGGGGCAGCACAGATACGCAGTATTTT
.,TRBV10-3,.,TRBJ2-7,CAISSGTGDEQYF,TGTGCCATCAGTTCCGGGACCGGCGACGAGCAGTACTTC
.,TRBV11-2,.,TRBJ2-1,CASSLGGYNEQFF,TGTGCCAGCAGCTTAGGCGGTTACAATGAGCAGTTCTTC
few,TRBV2,.,TRBJ2-7,CATLKPGTGPYEQYF,TGTGCCACACTGAAACCCGGGACGGGTCCCTACGAGCAGTACTTC
.,TRBV19,.,TRBJ1-6,CASSMGGLYNSPLHF,TGTGCCAGTAGTATGGGGGGCCTTTATAATTCACCCCTCCACTTT
.,TRBV6-1,.,TRBJ1-2,CASSEEVGGYGYTF,TGTGCCAGCAGTGAAGAAGTAGGAGGGTATGGCTACACCTTC
.,TRBV3-1/TRBV3-2,.,TRBJ1-6,CASSQGREGSPLHF,TGTGCCAGCAGCCAAGGGAGGGAGGGTTCACCCCTCCACTTT
few,TRBV3-1/TRBV3-2,.,TRBJ1-3,CASSPAGNTIYF,TGTGCCAGCAGCCCGGCGGGAAACACCATATATTTT
.,TRBV4-1,.,TRBJ2-4,CASSPGAVGTKNIQYF,TGCGCCAGCAGCCCTGGCGCGGTTGGGACCAAAAACATTCAGTACTTC
.,TRBV11-2,.,TRBJ2-6,CASSGRSGANVLTF,TGTGCCAGCAGCGGCCGCTCTGGGGCCAACGTCCTGACTTTC
.,TRBV7-9,.,TRBJ1-1,CASSFTTGGTEAFF,TGTGCCAGCAGCTTCACGACTGGGGGGACTGAAGCTTTCTTT
few,TRBV27,.,TRBJ2-2,CASNQGNTGELFF,TGTGCCAGCAATCAGGGGAACACCGGGGAGCTGTTTTTT
.,TRBV28,TRBD1,TRBJ1-2,CATTTGTGFYGYTF,TGTGCCACCACGACCGGGACAGGGTTCTATGGCTACACCTTC
.,TRBV27,.,TRBJ2-5,CASSLEARGETQYF,TGTGCCAGCAGTTTAGAGGCCCGGGGAGAGACCCAGTACTTC
.,TRBV4-1,.,TRBJ2-4,CASSQEGSTSTNIQYF,TGCGCCAGCAGCCAAGAGGGGTCTACTAGCACAAACATTCAGTACTTC
.,TRBV7-7,.,TRBJ2-7,CASSPLGSTYEQYF,TGTGCTAGCAGCCCGCTAGGATCTACCTACGAGCAGTACTTC
.,TRBV27,TRBD1,TRBJ2-2,CASSFLTGGTGELFF,TGTGCCAGCAGTTTCCTGACAGGGGGCACCGGGGAGCTGTTTTTT
.,TRBV30,TRBD1,TRBJ2-7,CACQTGTNYEQYF,TGTGCCTGCCAGACAGGGACCAACTACGAGCAGTACTTC
.,TRBV11-2,TRBD2,TRBJ2-1,CASSLGAGGLYNEQFF,TGTGCCAGCAGCTTAGGGGCGGGGGGGCTGTACAATGAGCAGTTCTTC
few,TRBV5-1,.,TRBJ1-1,CASSLRGRAGTTEAFF,TGCGCCAGCAGCTTGAGGGGTAGAGCAGGGACCACTGAAGCTTTCTTT